This T cell receptor beta chain was identified during a study of beta chain features in type 1 diabetes. In this sample, this clone turned up a few times. The isolated RNA, all of it, was reverse transcribed, so expressed TCRB transcripts were what got sequenced. The method was immunoSEQ multiplex PCR; TCRdb's version includes in-frame clones alone and lacks a portion of them. The profile covers 130,000 to 150,000 clones, with less than 9% appearing a single time and about 1.3% taken by the ten largest. CDR3 length: 13 amino acids. Trimming stripped 0 bases from V and 7 bases from J, with 9 bases between. Germline V gene sequence: CDR1 GTSNPN, CDR2 SVGIG (reference sequence).

This clonotype was sampled from a woman in her twenties or thirties in good health. V is TRBV30 and J is TRBJ1-4; perhaps TRBD1 as D (5 bases). Sequenced: central memory CD4+ T cells from blood. The chain's CDR3 is CAWSVSGSEKLFF. DNA for the CDR3: TGTGCCTGGAGTGTATCAGGGTCTGAAAAACTGTTTTTT. Combining the CDR3 with reference TRBV30 and TRBJ1-4 gives the whole variable domain SQTIHQWPATLVQPVGSPLSLECTVEGTSNPNLYWYRQAAGRGLQLLFYSVGIGQISSEVPQNLSASRPQDRQFILSSKKLLLSDSGFYLCAWSVSGSEKLFFGSGTQLSVL.